This T cell receptor (beta chain) is drawn from a study of blood T cell repertoires in COVID-19. Germline trimming cut 6 bases from V and 0 bases from J; bases unmatched to any gene: 5. This CDR3 region has 14 residues. Germline V gene sequence: CDR1 SGHRS, CDR2 YFSETQ. Only in-frame clones appear in the TCRdb table, and some are missing; sequencing was by immunoSEQ multiplex PCR. The sample consists of approximately 200,000 clones, 87% of them appearing once. Enrolled through a virtual design, the participants were between about 18 and 89 years of age and came from about two dozen US areas. Donors in Cohort 3 who had recovered were those with two negative PCRs, healthcare professional clearance, or resolution of their symptoms.

The TCR originated in a man in his thirties or forties who had recovered from COVID-19. The specimen sequenced was PBMCs or T cells enriched from blood (not recorded which). This chain uses TRBV5-1 with TRBJ1-1, with 7 bases matching TRBD1. The CDR3 region is CASTVTGVNTEAFF. DNA of the CDR3: TGCGCCAGCACAGTTACAGGGGTGAACACTGAAGCTTTCTTT.